The 2 T cell receptor beta chains below all came from one sample that was sequenced in a study of blood T cell repertoires in COVID-19. The repertoire was sequenced with immunoSEQ multiplex PCR; TCRdb's copy has only in-frame clones and lacks some. This sample has 340,000 or so clones, with around four fifths found just once. Material for sequencing was peripheral blood. These receptors all come from a man younger than 40 with active or convalescent COVID-19.

J is TRBJ2-1 and V is TRBV15; 12 positions agree with TRBD2. The trim removed 5 bases at V and 4 bases at J, leaving 6 bases unmatched. CDR1 is LNHNV and CDR2 is YYDKDF in the germline V gene (reference sequence). The CDR3 length is 16 residues. This chain's CDR3 is CATSGPTSGRYNEQFF. The CDR3 DNA reads TGTGCCACCAGCGGCCCGACTAGCGGGAGATACAATGAGCAGTTCTTC.

V usage is TRBV7-3 and J usage is TRBJ2-7; 9 bases align to TRBD2. The germline gives CDR1 SGHTA, CDR2 FQGTGA. J was trimmed by 4 bases and V by 5 bases; bases with no gene match: 12. The CDR3 is 16 residues long. The CDR3 sequence is CASSPTGGGAEYEQYF. The CDR3 DNA reads as TGTGCCAGCAGCCCGACTGGCGGGGGGGCTGAATACGAGCAGTACTTC.